The clone carrying this T cell receptor (beta chain) came up a few times. Its antigen remains unidentified. This sample was included in a study of T cells after yellow fever vaccination. TCRdb redid the calling of the 5' RACE reads with MiXCR, one entry per CDR3 protein. The sample holds about 260,000 distinct CDR3 sequences, around 13% seen once. V lost 3 bases, J lost 7 bases, and 13 bases lay in between. CDR1 and CDR2 from the germline V gene are SGDLS and YYNGEE. The CDR3 runs to 14 residues. The study, taken as a whole, reports: Contamination by abundant bulk-population clonotypes could be present in FACS-sorted repertoires.

The sample was CD4+ T cells sorted from PBMCs, taken 45 days after the yellow fever booster vaccination. The V call is TRBV9, the J call TRBJ1-4; D call uncertain. The TCR comes from a man aged 25 to 40 who received the YFV17D yellow fever vaccine. The CDR3 nucleotides are TGTGCCAGCAGCGAGACCTCGTCTGCTGAAAAACTGTTTTTT. This encodes CASSETSSAEKLFF.